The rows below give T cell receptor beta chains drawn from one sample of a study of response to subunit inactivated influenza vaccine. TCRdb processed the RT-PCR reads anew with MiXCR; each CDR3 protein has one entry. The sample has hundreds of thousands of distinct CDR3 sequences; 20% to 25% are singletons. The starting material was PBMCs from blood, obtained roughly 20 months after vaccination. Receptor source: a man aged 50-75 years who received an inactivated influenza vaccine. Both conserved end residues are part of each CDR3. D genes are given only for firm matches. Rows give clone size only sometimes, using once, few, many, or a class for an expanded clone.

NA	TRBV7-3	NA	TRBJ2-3	TGTGCCAGCAGCTTAATGGGGGCGGGCACAGATACGCAGTATTTT	CASSLMGAGTDTQYF
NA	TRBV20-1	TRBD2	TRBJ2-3	TGCAGTGCTAGAGATCTGGGTAGCGGGAGGGAAGATACGCAGTATTTT	CSARDLGSGREDTQYF
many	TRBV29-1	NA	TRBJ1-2	TGCAGCGTTGAAGAAACGGGACGGAACTATGGCTACACCTTC	CSVEETGRNYGYTF
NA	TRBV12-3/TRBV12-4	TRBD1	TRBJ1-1	TGTGCCAGCAGTTCCAGTCCAGGGGGGGGAGCTTTCTTT	CASSSSPGGGAFF
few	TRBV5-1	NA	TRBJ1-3	TGCGCCAGCAGCTGGGACCTTTTTGATCGAAACACCATATATTTT	CASSWDLFDRNTIYF
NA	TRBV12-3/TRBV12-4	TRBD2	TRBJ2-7	TGTGCCAGCAGTTGGACTAGCGGGAGTTTATGGGGCGAGCAGTACTTC	CASSWTSGSLWGEQYF
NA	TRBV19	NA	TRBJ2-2	TGTGCCAGTAGTATAGACAGGGGATGGGCCGGGGAGCTGTTTTTT	CASSIDRGWAGELFF
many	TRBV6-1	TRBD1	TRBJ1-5	TGTGCCAGCACTGAAGACAGGGGACGCCAGCCCCAGCATTTT	CASTEDRGRQPQHF
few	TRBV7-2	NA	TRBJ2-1	TGTGCCAGCAGCTTAGAGGGTAGTTTGGTTGAGCAGTTCTTC	CASSLEGSLVEQFF
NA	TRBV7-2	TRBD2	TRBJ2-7	TGTGCCAGCAGCTTAGCGTGGGCCCATAGCGGGAGGGCCTACGAGCAGTACTTC	CASSLAWAHSGRAYEQYF
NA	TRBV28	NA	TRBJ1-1	TGTGCCAGCAGTTCCCCAGGACAGATGAACACTGAAGCTTTCTTT	CASSSPGQMNTEAFF
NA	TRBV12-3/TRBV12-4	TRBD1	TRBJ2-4	TGTGCCAGCAGCAACCTGGGACAGGAGGCCAAAAACATTCAGTACTTC	CASSNLGQEAKNIQYF
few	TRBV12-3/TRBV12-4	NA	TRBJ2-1	TGTGCCAGCCGACCTTTAGGGAACAATGAGCAGTTCTTC	CASRPLGNNEQFF
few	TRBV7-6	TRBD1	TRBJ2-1	TGTGCCAGCAGCTTAGCAGGGACAGAGTACAATGAGCAGTTCTTC	CASSLAGTEYNEQFF
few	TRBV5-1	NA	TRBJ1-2	TGCGCCAGCAGCTTGGCACCGGAGTTCGGCTACACCTTC	CASSLAPEFGYTF
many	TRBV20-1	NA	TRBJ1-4	TGCAGTGCCCCCCCTGGGGGGCGTGAGAGTGAAAAACTGTTTTTT	CSAPPGGRESEKLFF
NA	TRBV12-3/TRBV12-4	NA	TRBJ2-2	TGTGCCACCCGCCGGGGGAACACCGGGGAGCTGTTTTTT	CATRRGNTGELFF
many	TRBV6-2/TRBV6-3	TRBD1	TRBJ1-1	TGTGCCAGCAGTCGACTTGGGACAGTCCTTTTTGAAGCTTTCTTT	CASSRLGTVLFEAFF
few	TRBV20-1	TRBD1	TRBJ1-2	TGCAGTGCTCAGACCCGGGACAGCTACTATGGCTACACCTTC	CSAQTRDSYYGYTF
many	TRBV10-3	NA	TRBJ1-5	TGTGCCATCAGTGAAGGGATCCTCAATCAGCCCCAGCATTTT	CAISEGILNQPQHF
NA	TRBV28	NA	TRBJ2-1	TGTGCCAGCAGCCAAACTAGCCTCAATGAGCAGTTCTTC	CASSQTSLNEQFF
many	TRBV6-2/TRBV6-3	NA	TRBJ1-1	TGTGCCAGCAGTTCCCGGCGGGGGAACACTGAAGCTTTCTTT	CASSSRRGNTEAFF
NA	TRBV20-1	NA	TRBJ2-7	TGCAGTGCCCTAACTCTGTTCTCCTACGAGCAGTACTTC	CSALTLFSYEQYF
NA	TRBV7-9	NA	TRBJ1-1	TGTGCCAGCAGCCACAGCCCGGCAGTAACTGAAGCTTTCTTT	CASSHSPAVTEAFF
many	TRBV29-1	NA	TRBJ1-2	TGCAGCGTGATGGCTCACTATGGCTACACCTTC	CSVMAHYGYTF
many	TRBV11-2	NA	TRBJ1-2	TGTGCCACCAAAAGGGCGTTTACTAACTATGGCTACACCTTC	CATKRAFTNYGYTF
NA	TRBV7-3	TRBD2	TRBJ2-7	TGTGCCAGCAGCTTAGGCCCAACGGGAGGCGCCTACGAGCAGTACTTC	CASSLGPTGGAYEQYF
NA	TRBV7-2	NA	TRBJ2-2	TGTGCCAGCAATCACCGGGACAAGAACACCGGGGAGCTGTTTTTT	CASNHRDKNTGELFF
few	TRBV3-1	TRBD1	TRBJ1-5	TGTGCCAGCAGCCCCTCGACGGTTGGACAGGGGTCCCAGCATTTT	CASSPSTVGQGSQHF
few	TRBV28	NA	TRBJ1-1	TGTGCCAGCGTATTAGATGGGGGGATTTTTATGAACACTGAAGCTTTCTTT	CASVLDGGIFMNTEAFF
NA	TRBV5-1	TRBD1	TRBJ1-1	TGCGCCAGCAGCAGAGCCGGGACAGCGGCATTGAACACTGAAGCTTTCTTT	CASSRAGTAALNTEAFF
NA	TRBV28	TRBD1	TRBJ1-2	TGTGCCAGCACCAATCCTCCGGACAGGGGGCGCGGGGGCTACACCTTC	CASTNPPDRGRGGYTF
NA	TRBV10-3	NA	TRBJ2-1	TGTGCCATCAGTGACCGACCCCCAGCGGAAGGTGAGCAGTTCTTC	CAISDRPPAEGEQFF
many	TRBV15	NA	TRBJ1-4	TGTGCCACCAGCGGGGGAAGTTTAACTAATGAAAAACTGTTTTTT	CATSGGSLTNEKLFF
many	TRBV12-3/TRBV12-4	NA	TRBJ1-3	TGTGCCAGCAGTTTGGCTGCTTCTGGAAACACCATATATTTT	CASSLAASGNTIYF
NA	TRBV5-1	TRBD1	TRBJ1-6	TGCGCCAGCAGCTTTGACAGGGGGAATTCACCCCTCCACTTT	CASSFDRGNSPLHF
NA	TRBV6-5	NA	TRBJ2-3	TGTGCCAGCAGTTACTCAGGCGGACGCACAGATACGCAGTATTTT	CASSYSGGRTDTQYF
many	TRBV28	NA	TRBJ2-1	TGTGCCAGCAGTTTAGCGGGACCCTCCTACAATGAGCAGTTCTTC	CASSLAGPSYNEQFF
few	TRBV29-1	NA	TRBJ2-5	TGCAGCGTCAAACTAGCAGCTATGCAAGAGACCCAGTACTTC	CSVKLAAMQETQYF
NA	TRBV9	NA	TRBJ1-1	TGTGCCAGCAGCGAGGGGTGGAACACTGAAGCTTTCTTT	CASSEGWNTEAFF
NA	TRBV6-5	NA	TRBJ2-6	TGTGCCAGCAGTTATAGGGAGCTCTCTGGGGCCAACGTCCTGACTTTC	CASSYRELSGANVLTF
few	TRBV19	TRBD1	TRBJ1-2	TGTGCCGGCGGGACAGCTTATGGCTACACCTTC	CAGGTAYGYTF
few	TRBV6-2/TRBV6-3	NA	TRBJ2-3	TGTGCCAGCAGTTACTCGGGCGGGACAGTCCAGGGCACAGATACGCAGTATTTT	CASSYSGGTVQGTDTQYF
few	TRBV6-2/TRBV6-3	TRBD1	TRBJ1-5	TGTGCCAGCAGTTGGACAGGGAATCAGCCCCAGCATTTT	CASSWTGNQPQHF
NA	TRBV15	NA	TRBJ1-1	TGTGCCACCAGCAGAGGAGGGTCGAACACTGAAGCTTTCTTT	CATSRGGSNTEAFF
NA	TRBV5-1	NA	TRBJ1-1	TGCGCCAGCAGCTTCACTACAGGGAAGATTGAAGCTTTCTTT	CASSFTTGKIEAFF
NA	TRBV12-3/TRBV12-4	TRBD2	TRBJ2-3	TGTGCCAGCAGTTTAGGCGGGGGGGCGGAAGATGCGCAGTATTTT	CASSLGGGAEDAQYF
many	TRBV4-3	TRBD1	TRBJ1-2	TGCGCCAGCACCCCCAACCCCGGACAGGGAGGCTATGGCTACACCTTC	CASTPNPGQGGYGYTF
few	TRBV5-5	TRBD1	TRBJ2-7	TGTGCCAGCAGCTTGGCGGCAGGGGGCTACGAGCAGTACTTC	CASSLAAGGYEQYF